Sequencing of this T cell receptor (beta chain) was carried out in a study of cytomegalovirus exposure and HLA in healthy donors. This clone has just a few counts. Germline V gives CDR1 LGHNT, CDR2 FRNRAP. V lost 4 bases to trimming and J lost 6 bases; unmatched junction nucleotides: 12. CDR3 size: 17 residues. The PCR had 60 Vbeta and 13 Jbeta primers. Generated by immunoSEQ multiplex PCR, the TCRdb table keeps only in-frame clones and is missing some. Of 60,000 to 70,000 clones in the sample, 65% to 80% were seen once. This clonotype was sampled from a woman aged 25 to 39 in good health and CMV-seronegative. This rearrangement joins TRBV12-5 to TRBJ2-1; TRBD1 aligns across 10 bases. The source material was PBMCs. The CDR3 DNA reads as TGTGCTAGTGGTTCCTCCGACGGGACAGGGGTATCCAATGAGCAGTTCTTC. Its translation: CASGSSDGTGVSNEQFF.